These 32 T cell receptor beta chains came from one sample sequenced in a study of blood T cells in healthy people across ages. Alongside a J-beta primer mix, a sample-barcoded 5' primer served in a second PCR lasting roughly 7 to 11 cycles. TCRdb re-analysed the 5' RACE reads in MiXCR, keeping a single row per CDR3 protein. In the table there are 1.4 million to 1.5 million distinct CDR3 sequences, around 42% of which are singletons. The sample consisted of blood. The receptors come from a woman aged 18-35 years in good health.

This clonotype appeared a few times. The rearrangement uses TRBV5-1 and TRBJ2-1, with 10 bases aligning to TRBD1. CDR1 is SGHRS and CDR2 is YFSETQ in the germline V gene. This CDR3 is built from 14 residues. V lost 5 bases and J lost 2; bases outside the gene matches: 1. The CDR3 here is CASSGTGAYNEQFF. CDR3 coding DNA: TGCGCCAGCAGTGGGACAGGGGCCTACAATGAGCAGTTCTTC.

This clonotype was seen only a few times. The CDR3 spells CASSPRVVAGQETQYF. CDR3 DNA sequence: TGTGCCAGCAGCCCCAGGGTGGTAGCGGGGCAAGAGACCCAGTACTTC. The chain is built from TRBV7-2 and TRBJ2-5; 8 bases are shared with TRBD2. The CDR3 is 16 amino acids. Unmatched junction bases numbered 10, after V lost 5 bases and J lost 2 bases. Germline CDR1 is SGHTA and CDR2 is FQGNSA.

The chain recombines TRBV4-1 with TRBJ2-1, with TRBD2 matching over 12 bases. This CDR3 is 15 amino acids long. V was clipped by 4 bases and J by 9 bases; unmatched bases: 7. Germline CDR1 is MGHRA and CDR2 is YSYEKL. The CDR3 region has the DNA TGCGCCAGCAGCCTTTGGACTAGCGGGGAGGGTGAGCAGTTCTTC. It encodes CASSLWTSGEGEQFF.

The rearrangement uses TRBV12-3 or TRBV12-4 and TRBJ2-3; 9 positions match TRBD2. After removal of 7 bases from V and 1 base from J, the junction contained 12 bases not matched to a gene. The CDR3 extends over 17 amino acids. The CDR3 is CASNKWASGERTDTQYF. The CDR3 nucleotides read TGTGCCAGCAACAAGTGGGCTAGCGGGGAACGCACAGATACGCAGTATTTT.

A single count supports this clonotype. The chain carries TRBV10-3 and TRBJ2-1, with a possible D match to TRBD2 (7 bases). The J call may be in error: the DNA end matches TRBJ2-7 better. The CDR3 runs 14 residues. Germline assignment: CDR1 ENHRY and CDR2 SYGVKD. This chain's CDR3 is CAIKTGGQLNEQYF. The CDR3 DNA reads TGTGCCATCAAGACGGGGGGACAACTCAATGAGCAGTACTTC.

This clonotype was counted between two and nine times. The chain has TRBV6-5 and TRBJ1-2; perhaps TRBD1 as D (6 bases). This CDR3 contains 18 residues. The germline V and J ends were trimmed by 2 bases and 1 base, with 20 bases remaining between them. Germline assignment: CDR1 MNHEY and CDR2 SVGAGI. This CDR3 reads CASSYGSWTERGNYGYTF. The CDR3 DNA sequence: TGTGCCAGCAGTTACGGTTCTTGGACAGAGCGGGGTAACTATGGCTACACCTTC.

This clonotype was seen more than once but under ten times. V is TRBV7-9 and J is TRBJ2-3; possibly TRBD1 for D (5 bases). CDR3 length: 15 residues. Trimming removed 2 bases at V and 3 bases at J, with 12 bases between. Germline loops: CDR1 SEHNR, CDR2 FQNEAQ (reference sequence). CDR3 sequence reads: CASSLWQGLTDTQYF. DNA of the CDR3: TGTGCCAGCAGCTTATGGCAGGGATTGACAGATACGCAGTATTTT.

This chain links TRBV6-1 with TRBJ2-1, with TRBD1 as a possible D gene (5 bases). Trimming pared 7 bases from V and 10 bases from J, leaving 11 bases between. Per germline, CDR1 MNHNS and CDR2 SASEGT. CDR3 length: 11 amino acids. The CDR3 protein is CASKGAYEQFF. DNA for the CDR3: TGTGCCAGCAAAGGGGCCTACGAGCAGTTCTTC.

There are a few counts of this clonotype. This chain uses TRBV5-1 with TRBJ1-1; TRBD1 agrees at 9 bases. CDR3 size: 15 residues. The germline V gene has CDR1 SGHRS and CDR2 YFSETQ. V trimming: 8 bases; J trimming: 3 bases; junction bases outside the gene matches: 11. In DNA, the CDR3 is TGCGCCAGTACGATACAGGGGGCGCGGGACACTGAAGCTTTCTTT. Protein sequence: CASTIQGARDTEAFF.

The V call is TRBV29-1, the J call TRBJ2-7; the D gene could be TRBD1 or TRBD2 (6 bases each). V shed 4 bases and J shed 0 bases, with 13 bases lying between them. CDR1 is SQVTM and CDR2 is ANQGSEA in the germline V gene. CDR3 size: 14 residues. CDR3 nucleotide sequence: TGCAGCGTTGTTGGGGGGCTACACTCCTACGAGCAGTACTTC. Amino acids: CSVVGGLHSYEQYF.

This clonotype was seen only a few times. V and J are TRBV20-1 and TRBJ2-2; TRBD1 matches 9 bases. The junction had 29 bases not matched to a gene; V was cut back by 3 bases and J by 3 bases. The CDR3 sequence is 23 residues long. Per the germline V gene, CDR1 is DFQATT and CDR2 is SNEGSKA (reference sequence). The CDR3 nucleotides are TGCAGTGCTAGTGGTCCGAAAACCAGGCTGGGACAGGGCCAACCATTTGACACCGGGGAGCTGTTTTTT. It translates to CSASGPKTRLGQGQPFDTGELFF.

This clonotype was recorded a few times. V gene TRBV7-2 combines with J gene TRBJ2-3; D unresolved. Trimming left V 2 bases short and J 5 bases short, with 11 bases between. CDR1 and CDR2 from the germline V gene are SGHTA and FQGNSA. The CDR3 covers 14 residues. The CDR3 reads CASSLPGPGDTQYF. CDR3 DNA: TGTGCCAGCAGCTTACCGGGCCCTGGAGATACGCAGTATTTT.

This clonotype was detected only a few times. The gene calls are TRBV20-1 and TRBJ2-1, with D maybe TRBD2 (6 bases). CDR3 length equals 14 residues. Trimming removed 1 base from V and 4 bases from J, with 11 bases in between. The germline V gene encodes CDR1 DFQATT and CDR2 SNEGSKA (reference sequence). This CDR3 reads CSARVTSWYNEQFF. Written as DNA, the CDR3 is TGCAGTGCTAGAGTTACTAGCTGGTACAATGAGCAGTTCTTC.

There are a few counts of this clonotype. The chain combines TRBV7-9 with TRBJ1-2; 9 bases agree with TRBD1. Unmatched junction bases numbered 8, after V lost 6 bases and J lost 9 bases. The CDR3 is 13 residues long. The V gene's germline CDR1 is SEHNR and CDR2 FQNEAQ (reference sequence). The CDR3 DNA reads TGTGCCAGCAGTCGCCGGGACAGGGATCGCTACACCTTC. It encodes CASSRRDRDRYTF.

The genes are TRBV27 and TRBJ2-1; possibly TRBD1 for D (5 bases). There are 14 residues in the CDR3. Trimming cost V 4 bases and J 3 bases, with 10 bases left between them. Germline CDR1 MNHEY, CDR2 SMNVEV (reference sequence). CDR3 amino acids: CASSYRDSYNEQFF. CDR3 coding DNA: TGTGCCAGCAGTTACCGTGACAGCTACAATGAGCAGTTCTTC.

V usage is TRBV5-1 and J usage is TRBJ1-1; no reliable D call. This CDR3 region has 15 residues. Trimming removed 0 bases from V and 6 bases from J, with 15 bases in between. Germline CDR1 is SGHRS and CDR2 is YFSETQ. The CDR3: CASSLAPGRDAEAFF. In DNA form, the CDR3 reads TGCGCCAGCAGCTTGGCACCGGGTAGAGACGCTGAAGCTTTCTTT.

The rearrangement uses TRBV6-1 and TRBJ1-1; TRBD1 might be the D (5 bases). The CDR3 spans 14 residues. In germline, CDR1 is MNHNS, CDR2 SASEGT. V was cut by 8 bases and J by 0 bases, with 13 bases left in between. The CDR3 sequence: CASQGMGLNTEAFF. DNA of the CDR3: TGTGCCAGCCAGGGAATGGGATTGAACACTGAAGCTTTCTTT.

The chain carries TRBV7-6 and TRBJ2-6; D unresolved. CDR1 SGHVS and CDR2 FNYEAQ come from the germline V gene. The V gene lost 5 bases and the J gene lost 1 base, with 12 bases spanning the gap. This CDR3 region has 16 residues. The CDR3 sequence: CASSESRGSGANVLTF. CDR3 coding DNA: TGTGCCAGCAGCGAAAGTCGAGGTTCTGGGGCCAACGTCCTGACTTTC.

A remark on this clonotype: A clone one base away is much larger, so this may be a read error. The gene calls are TRBV3-1 and TRBJ2-1; D ambiguous. The CDR3 is made up of 12 amino acids. Germline V gene sequence: CDR1 LGHDT, CDR2 YNNKEL (reference sequence). The CDR3 loop is CASSQEYSEQFF. CDR3 bases: TGTGCCAGCAGCCAAGAGTACAGTGAGCAGTTCTTC.

This clonotype has more than one count but fewer than ten. The chain carries TRBV7-8 and TRBJ2-7; D remains unclear. V lost 1 base to trimming and J lost 3 bases, with 10 bases between them. Germline lookup yields CDR1 SGHVS and CDR2 FQNEAQ. This CDR3 comprises 14 residues. The CDR3 nucleotides are TGTGCCAGCAGCTTAGTATCCTCAGACTACGAGCAGTACTTC. Translating gives CASSLVSSDYEQYF.

The genes are TRBV28 and TRBJ1-4, with TRBD1 matching 9 bases. The CDR3 spans 15 residues. Germline V CDR1 and CDR2: MDHEN, SYDVKM. V gave up 6 bases and J gave up 5 bases; unmatched junction bases: 7. The CDR3 reads CASRPRDRVNEKLFF. DNA of the CDR3: TGTGCCAGCAGACCTAGGGACAGGGTAAATGAAAAACTGTTTTTT.

The chain employs TRBV18 and TRBJ1-2, with 10 nucleotides matching TRBD1. After removal of 4 bases from V and 8 bases from J, the junction contained 13 bases not matched to a gene. From germline, CDR1 is KGHSH and CDR2 LQKENI. The CDR3 runs to 16 residues. CDR3 sequence: CASSLPGQGNKGGYTF. CDR3 coding DNA: TGTGCCAGCTCACTCCCGGGACAGGGGAACAAGGGCGGCTACACCTTC.

The chain recombines TRBV24-1 with TRBJ2-1; 12 bases are a match to TRBD2. This CDR3 is 18 amino acids long. CDR1 and CDR2 (germline): KGHDR, SFDVKD. V lost 4 bases to trimming and J lost 0 bases; unmatched junction nucleotides: 6. The CDR3 spells CATSDPTSGGSSYNEQFF. CDR3 in DNA: TGTGCCACCAGTGACCCAACTAGCGGGGGGAGCTCCTACAATGAGCAGTTCTTC.

Comment on this clonotype: Mismatch with germline at one junction end may stem from a read error. The chain joins TRBV10-1 to TRBJ2-6; 8 nucleotides line up with TRBD1. CDR3 size: 19 residues. Germline-derived CDR1 and CDR2 are WNHNN and SYGVQD (reference sequence). CDR3 region: CASSESRDRLYSGANVPTF. The CDR3 region has the DNA TGCGCCAGCAGTGAGTCCAGGGACAGGCTCTATTCTGGGGCCAACGTCCCGACTTTC.

The chain couples TRBV2 to TRBJ2-5, with TRBD2 matching 7 bases. The closer fit of TRBJ2-7 to the DNA end suggests the J call may be wrong. The germline V gene has CDR1 SNHLY and CDR2 FYNNEI. This CDR3 contains 16 residues. As DNA, the CDR3 is TGTGCCAGCAGTGGCGCCCCGGGACTAAGAGGCTACGAGCAGTACTTC. Its protein product is CASSGAPGLRGYEQYF.

The chain employs TRBV7-9 and TRBJ1-4; 10 bases map to TRBD1. V dropped 4 bases and J dropped 6; count of bases not matched to a gene: 5. The CDR3 spans 15 residues. Germline V gene lookup returns CDR1 SEHNR and CDR2 FQNEAQ (reference sequence). CDR3 DNA: TGTGCCAGCAGCTATTCCGGGACAGGGGATGAAAAACTGTTTTTT. Translating gives CASSYSGTGDEKLFF.

This clonotype was seen more than once but under ten times. J is TRBJ2-7 and V is TRBV6-1; 8 bases agree with TRBD2. The V gene's germline CDR1 is MNHNS and CDR2 SASEGT. After removal of 9 bases from V and 0 bases from J, the junction contained 7 bases not matched to a gene. The CDR3 consists of 14 residues. The CDR3 DNA reads TGTGCCAGTATAGCGGGGACCAGCTCCTACGAGCAGTACTTC. Its protein is CASIAGTSSYEQYF.

This clonotype was seen a handful of times. The chain combines TRBV15 with TRBJ2-2; D unresolved. This CDR3 has 13 residues. V was clipped by 7 bases and J by 3 bases, with 9 bases between them. Looked up from germline, CDR1 is LNHNV and CDR2 is YYDKDF (reference sequence). In nucleotides, the CDR3 is TGTGCCACCACAGGTTCTTACACCGGGGAGCTGTTTTTT. Translation: CATTGSYTGELFF.

The CDR3, as DNA: TGTGCCACCAGCAGAGTTGGGGGTTCCTATAATTCACCCCTCCACTTT. Translated, it gives CATSRVGGSYNSPLHF. The chain employs TRBV15 and TRBJ1-6; possible D gene TRBD1, 5 bases. There are 16 residues in the CDR3. V was pared by 1 base and J by 1 base, with 8 bases between. Germline-derived CDR1 and CDR2 are LNHNV and YYDKDF (reference sequence).

This rearrangement joins TRBV4-2 to TRBJ2-1; D unclear. The germline gives CDR1 LGHNA, CDR2 YNFKEQ. With 3 bases removed from V and 7 bases from J, the gap between germline ends came to 19 bases. The CDR3 is 16 amino acids. Here the CDR3 DNA reads TGTGCCAGCAGCCACCGGGTCTATCCAAACTTTAATGAGCAGTTCTTC. Protein sequence: CASSHRVYPNFNEQFF.

The V gene is TRBV20-1, the J gene TRBJ2-7, with D tentatively TRBD1 (6 bases). CDR3 length: 13 residues. Germline CDR1 DFQATT, CDR2 SNEGSKA (reference sequence). The V end was cut by 1 base, the J end by 7 bases, with 14 bases between. CDR3 sequence: CSARGGPYNEQYF. In DNA form, the CDR3 reads TGCAGTGCTAGAGGGGGGCCTTACAATGAGCAGTACTTC.

The gene calls are TRBV3-1 and TRBJ2-1; 15 nucleotides align to TRBD2. This CDR3 comprises 20 residues. CDR1 is LGHDT, CDR2 YNNKEL, per germline (reference sequence). V lost 1 base to trimming and J lost 9 bases; unmatched junction nucleotides: 16. The CDR3 is CASSQARTSGRAPPGGEQFF. The CDR3, as DNA: TGTGCCAGCAGCCAAGCCCGGACTAGCGGGAGGGCCCCCCCCGGTGGTGAGCAGTTCTTC.